This entry is about one TCR beta chain. Its antigen is undetermined. From 5'RACE with constant-segment primers came TCR alpha and TCR beta cDNA libraries that carried sample barcodes and UMIs. TCRdb passed the 5' RACE reads through MiXCR, listing each CDR3 protein once. The profile covers about 130,000 distinct CDR3 sequences, with about 5.9% appearing a single time and under 2.5% taken by the ten largest. The sample belongs to a study of T-cell memory formation after mild COVID-19. Study information: TCR clusters showed largely donor specificity. The study's findings and limits: The appearance of some responding clones in pre-infection memory suggested that cross-reactive memory joined. For contracting clones, CD4+ ones sat mainly in CM and EM, CD8+ in EMRA.

Germline V gene lookup returns CDR1 SGDLS and CDR2 YYNGEE. This CDR3 spans 15 amino acids. Losses at the gene ends were 0 bases for V and 1 base for J; bases not matched to a gene: 3. The origin of this receptor is an adult woman who had mild COVID-19 (a few samples of this study predate the infection). Cell type and time point are not known. The J gene is TRBJ1-2, the V gene TRBV9; 7 nucleotides agree with TRBD1. The sequencing input was PBMCs or a T cell subset sorted from them (not recorded which). CDR3 nucleotides: TGTGCCAGCAGCGTAGAGTGGGACAGTAACTATGGCTACACCTTC. This encodes CASSVEWDSNYGYTF.